This T cell receptor beta chain was recorded in a study of T cell responses to AZD1222 COVID-19 vaccine. The ends were cut back, 0 bases at V and 4 bases at J, with 7 bases in the middle. This CDR3 comprises 13 residues. Germline V lookup: CDR1 SGHDT, CDR2 YYEEEE. Assay: immunoSEQ multiplex PCR; the TCRdb copy retains only in-frame clones and omits some. Here the sample spans more than 95,000 clones, about nine tenths being singletons. This clonotype was obtained from an adult in good health. Sequencing was performed on peripheral blood, taken on day 0 of AZD1222 vaccination. The V call is TRBV5-6, the J call TRBJ1-2; D uncertain. CDR3 coding DNA: TGTGCCAGCAGCTTGGATCCAGTCTATGGCTACACCTTC. This translates into CASSLDPVYGYTF.